This T cell receptor beta chain is from a study of identical twins. V was pared by 1 base and J by 2 bases, with 3 bases between. There are 12 residues in the CDR3. CDR1 and CDR2 (germline): SNHLY, FYNNEI. Study-wide results and caveats: Conclusions came from cross-sectional statistical analysis, not from following the same donors.

TCRdb re-called the 5' RACE reads through MiXCR, storing one row per CDR3 protein. The sample includes approximately 500,000 distinct CDR3 sequences, 20% to 25% seen only once; the top ten take roughly 2.8%. This clonotype was counted at least ten times. Its antigen is not identified. These data also formed part of another study, on T cells expressing NK-cell markers. That source reports: Researchers got TCR beta repertoires out of sorted CD3+CD56+NKG2C+, CD3+CD56+NKG2C- and CD3+CD56-NKG2C+ T cells.

The sequence was collected from a woman under 30 in good health. The sequenced sample was CD4+ T cells sorted from blood. The rearrangement links TRBV2 to TRBJ2-7; D is unresolved. CDR3 protein: CASSEGPYEQYF. The DNA of the CDR3 is TGTGCCAGCAGTGAAGGACCCTACGAGCAGTACTTC.